Below are 26 T cell receptor beta chains sequenced from a single sample in a study of blood T cell repertoires in COVID-19. Produced via immunoSEQ multiplex PCR; TCRdb's table is partial and in-frame only. The sample includes under 300,000 clones, 85% to 90% of them seen just once. Sequenced input: PBMCs or T cells enriched from blood (not recorded which). The receptors stem from a man younger than 35 who had recovered from COVID-19.

This clone came up many times. The rearrangement uses TRBV5-1 and TRBJ1-6, with 7 bases matching TRBD1. The CDR3 length is 15 residues. In germline, CDR1 is SGHRS, CDR2 YFSETQ. Unmatched junction bases numbered 0, after V lost 0 bases and J lost 3 bases. The CDR3 sequence: CASSLAGGYNSPLHF. The CDR3 DNA sequence: TGCGCCAGCAGCTTGGCAGGGGGCTATAATTCACCCCTCCACTTT.

The V and J genes are TRBV27 and TRBJ1-3, with D maybe TRBD1 (5 bases). Trimming pared 3 bases from V and 1 base from J, leaving 19 bases between. The germline V gene has CDR1 MNHEY and CDR2 SMNVEV (reference sequence). The CDR3 is made up of 18 amino acids. DNA for the CDR3: TGTGCCAGCAGTTTGCAGGGTATGGCGTCTCCGTCTGGAAACACCATATATTTT. It yields the protein CASSLQGMASPSGNTIYF.

The rearrangement links TRBV10-3 to TRBJ1-2; 8 nucleotides align to TRBD1. The V segment lost 0 bases and the J segment 8 bases; nucleotides outside the gene matches: 8. The CDR3 is made up of 15 amino acids. CDR1 ENHRY and CDR2 SYGVKD come from the germline V gene. DNA for the CDR3: TGTGCCATCAGTGAGTCGGACAGGGAGTTGGGCGGCTACACCTTC. The encoded protein is CAISESDRELGGYTF.

The gene calls are TRBV9 and TRBJ1-1, with 7 bases lining up with TRBD1. After removal of 0 bases from V and 2 bases from J, the junction contained 10 bases not matched to a gene. Germline V CDR1 and CDR2: SGDLS, YYNGEE. CDR3 size: 17 residues. Here the CDR3 DNA reads TGTGCCAGCAGCGTAGGGATCGGGACAGCGTTAAACACTGAAGCTTTCTTT. Its translation: CASSVGIGTALNTEAFF. Supplemented by reference TRBV9 and TRBJ1-1, the full variable domain reads DSGVTQTPKHLITATGQRVTLRCSPRSGDLSVYWYQQSLDQGLQFLIQYYNGEERAKGNILERFSAQQFPDLHSELNLSSLELGDSALYFCASSVGIGTALNTEAFFGQGTRLTVV.

The rearrangement uses TRBV7-9 and TRBJ2-7; 7 bases align to TRBD1. The germline V gene encodes CDR1 SEHNR and CDR2 FQNEAQ (reference sequence). The CDR3 spans 16 residues. V dropped 4 bases and J dropped 4; count of bases not matched to a gene: 13. The CDR3 DNA is TGTGCCAGCAGCTCCGGCGACAGGGAAGGTGGGTACGAGCAGTACTTC. It specifies CASSSGDREGGYEQYF.

This clone occurred once. V and J are TRBV11-3 and TRBJ2-3, with TRBD2 as a possible D gene (5 bases). With 2 bases removed from V and 2 bases from J, the gap between germline ends came to 14 bases. Germline CDR1 and CDR2: SGHNT and YENEEA. The CDR3 sequence is 16 residues long. CDR3 coding DNA: TGTGCCAGCAGCTTATGGAGGTTTGAGGTCACAGATACGCAGTATTTT. Translating it yields CASSLWRFEVTDTQYF.

The chain employs TRBV19 and TRBJ1-2; D is perhaps TRBD1 (6 bases). CDR3 length equals 15 residues. CDR1 LNHDA and CDR2 SQIVND come from the germline V gene (reference sequence). V lost 7 bases and J lost 3, with 18 bases in between. The CDR3 DNA reads TGTGCCAGTACCCTGGGTGAGGGGGTATACTATGGCTACACCTTC. Protein product: CASTLGEGVYYGYTF.

This clone was detected once. The chain has TRBV24-1 and TRBJ2-1; D is uncertain. The ends were cut back, 9 bases at V and 4 bases at J, with 6 bases in the middle. CDR3 length: 11 amino acids. Per germline, CDR1 KGHDR and CDR2 SFDVKD. The CDR3 DNA sequence: TGTGCCACCGCCGAGTACAATGAGCAGTTCTTC. Translating it yields CATAEYNEQFF.

The genes are TRBV28 and TRBJ2-3; 10 nucleotides agree with TRBD2. The J segment lost 0 bases and the V segment lost 6 bases, leaving 3 bases of the junction unmatched. This CDR3 is 15 amino acids long. From germline, CDR1 is MDHEN and CDR2 SYDVKM. Here the CDR3 reads CASRTSGKSTDTQYF. CDR3 DNA sequence: TGTGCCAGCAGAACTAGCGGGAAGAGCACAGATACGCAGTATTTT.

The V call is TRBV2, the J call TRBJ2-3, with 8 positions matching TRBD1. The CDR3 runs to 14 residues. The V segment lost 4 bases and the J segment 6 bases; nucleotides outside the gene matches: 6. Germline V gene data show CDR1 as SNHLY and CDR2 as FYNNEI. The CDR3: CASSAAGGVDTQYF. The DNA for the CDR3 is TGTGCCAGCAGTGCAGCAGGGGGCGTGGATACGCAGTATTTT. Full variable domain (rest looked up from reference TRBV2 and TRBJ2-3): EPEVTQTPSHQVTQMGQEVILRCVPISNHLYFYWYRQILGQKVEFLVSFYNNEISEKSEIFDDQFSVERPDGSNFTLKIRSTKLEDSAMYFCASSAAGGVDTQYFGPGTRLTVL.

This sequence joins TRBV5-8 and TRBJ1-2; 7 bases match TRBD1. The germline V gene has CDR1 SGHTS and CDR2 YDEGEE. The J segment lost 3 bases and the V segment lost 7 bases, leaving 6 bases of the junction unmatched. CDR3 length equals 13 residues. CDR3 nucleotide sequence: TGTGCCAGCGCACCGGGACAGTACTATGGCTACACCTTC. Protein: CASAPGQYYGYTF.

This clone was seen a single time. This rearrangement joins TRBV18 to TRBJ1-6, with a weak D call TRBD1 (6 bases). This CDR3 is 17 amino acids long. Germline CDR1 KGHSH, CDR2 LQKENI. V gave up 4 bases and J gave up 7 bases, with 20 bases separating them. The CDR3 region has the DNA TGTGCCAGCTCACTCCTGGGGGGGCGTGATGGGAATTCACCCCTCCACTTT. It encodes CASSLLGGRDGNSPLHF.

J is TRBJ1-1 and V is TRBV3-1 (or the pseudogene TRBV3-2); D possibly corresponds to TRBD1 (6 bases). Germline V lookup: CDR1 LGHDT, CDR2 YNNKEL (reference sequence). The CDR3 extends over 12 amino acids. V was pared by 10 bases and J by 9 bases, with 18 bases between. The CDR3 bases are TGTGCCACCAGGACAGTAAAAGGGAAAGCTTTCTTT. Residues: CATRTVKGKAFF.

V usage is TRBV27 and J usage is TRBJ1-4; 12 bases are a match to TRBD1. The CDR3 extends over 17 amino acids. Germline V gene lookup returns CDR1 MNHEY and CDR2 SMNVEV (reference sequence). The V gene end was trimmed by 2 bases and the J gene end by 6 bases; junction bases not matched to a gene: 7. The CDR3 region has the DNA TGTGCCAGCAGTTTAAGTTATGGGACAGGGGGCTATGAAAAACTGTTTTTT. Encoded protein: CASSLSYGTGGYEKLFF.

The chain uses TRBV10-2 and TRBJ1-1; the D is unclear. Germline V gene sequence: CDR1 WSHSY, CDR2 SAAADI. Trimming stripped 4 bases from V and 5 bases from J, with 17 bases between. CDR3 length: 15 amino acids. The CDR3 region has the DNA TGCGCCAGCAGTGTTTCGACGCCAGGTGGGACTGAAGCTTTCTTT. Encoded protein: CASSVSTPGGTEAFF.

The gene calls are TRBV14 and TRBJ2-7, with TRBD2 identical over 11 bases. This CDR3 comprises 16 residues. V lost 1 base to trimming and J lost 3 bases; unmatched junction nucleotides: 5. Germline V gene lookup returns CDR1 SGHDN and CDR2 FVKESK. The CDR3 coding sequence is TGTGCCAGCAGCCAAGGACTAGCGGGACTGGGCTACGAGCAGTACTTC. This codes for CASSQGLAGLGYEQYF.

The rearrangement links TRBV7-2 to TRBJ2-5, with 9 nucleotides matching TRBD2. CDR3 size: 14 residues. Germline CDR1 reads SGHTA; CDR2 reads FQGNSA. Losses at the gene ends were 3 bases for V and 5 bases for J; bases not matched to a gene: 4. The CDR3 sequence: CASSFAGGPETQYF. CDR3 coding DNA: TGTGCCAGCAGCTTCGCGGGGGGGCCGGAGACCCAGTACTTC.

This sequence joins TRBV3-1 (or the pseudogene TRBV3-2) and TRBJ1-1; maybe TRBD1 (6 bases). Trimming pared 1 base from V and 1 base from J, leaving 10 bases between. CDR3 length: 15 amino acids. From germline, CDR1 is LGHDT and CDR2 YNNKEL (reference sequence). This chain's CDR3 is CASSQGPGANTEAFF. The CDR3, as DNA: TGTGCCAGCAGCCAAGGCCCAGGGGCGAACACTGAAGCTTTCTTT.

The chain carries TRBV12-5 and TRBJ1-3; tentatively, D is TRBD1 (5 bases). Germline values: CDR1 LGHNT, CDR2 FRNRAP. Trimming removed 5 bases at V and 8 bases at J, with 13 bases between. The CDR3 is 13 amino acids. CDR3 bases: TGTGCTAGTGGTGCCCACCCCAGGGACACCATATATTTT. It codes for CASGAHPRDTIYF.

This clone is a singleton in its sample. The chain uses TRBV30 and TRBJ2-7, with 7 nucleotides matching TRBD1. This CDR3 has 14 residues. Germline CDR1 is GTSNPN and CDR2 is SVGIG (reference sequence). The V and J ends lost 2 bases and 3 bases, in that order; junction bases with no gene match: 7. As DNA, the CDR3 is TGTGCCTGGAGTTTAGGCCAGGGGGTCTACGAGCAGTACTTC. It codes for CAWSLGQGVYEQYF.

CDR3 residues: CSAFGTEAFF. CDR3 nucleotides: TGCAGTGCTTTCGGGACTGAAGCTTTCTTT. This chain joins TRBV20-1 and TRBJ1-1; D uncertain. The germline V gene encodes CDR1 DFQATT and CDR2 SNEGSKA (reference sequence). The CDR3 length is 10 residues. V was cut by 5 bases and J by 5 bases, with 6 bases left in between.

This clone was detected a few times. The gene calls are TRBV28 and TRBJ1-2; 7 nucleotides line up with TRBD1. Germline assignment: CDR1 MDHEN and CDR2 SYDVKM. This CDR3 region has 13 residues. J gave up 7 bases and V 7 bases, and 9 bases lay outside the gene matches. Here the CDR3 reads CASKEIQGSGYTF. CDR3 coding DNA: TGTGCCAGCAAGGAAATACAGGGGTCTGGCTACACCTTC.

J is TRBJ2-5 and V is TRBV6-5; tentative D call: TRBD1 (5 bases). The CDR3 loop spans 15 amino acids. Germline V lookup: CDR1 MNHEY, CDR2 SVGAGI. V dropped 7 bases and J dropped 3 bases, with 18 bases sitting between them. The CDR3 is CASNPFQGSEETQYF. In DNA form, the CDR3 reads TGTGCCAGCAACCCATTTCAGGGTTCAGAAGAGACCCAGTACTTC.

J is TRBJ1-6 and V is TRBV6-1; 7 bases match TRBD1. The ends lost 2 bases at V and 7 bases at J; junction bases unmatched: 2. This CDR3 contains 14 residues. Germline V CDR1 and CDR2: MNHNS, SASEGT. The CDR3 sequence: CASSERGRNSPLHF. CDR3 in DNA: TGTGCCAGCAGTGAAAGGGGGCGGAATTCACCCCTCCACTTT.

The J gene is TRBJ1-3, the V gene TRBV10-3; 11 bases match TRBD1. The CDR3 extends over 16 amino acids. The germline V gene has CDR1 ENHRY and CDR2 SYGVKD. V lost 7 bases to trimming and J lost 0 bases; unmatched junction nucleotides: 5. Written as DNA, the CDR3 is TGTGCCATCACCGCCGGGACAGGGGGCTCTGGAAACACCATATATTTT. Protein product: CAITAGTGGSGNTIYF.

In this sample, this clone turned up a few times. The chain joins TRBV7-9 to TRBJ1-2; 8 nucleotides line up with TRBD1. Germline V gene data show CDR1 as SEHNR and CDR2 as FQNEAQ (reference sequence). J gave up 3 bases and V 4 bases, and 7 bases lay outside the gene matches. The CDR3 length is 15 residues. The DNA for the CDR3 is TGTGCCAGCAGCTCCCCAGGGGGCGTCCACTATGGCTACACCTTC. Translated: CASSSPGGVHYGYTF.